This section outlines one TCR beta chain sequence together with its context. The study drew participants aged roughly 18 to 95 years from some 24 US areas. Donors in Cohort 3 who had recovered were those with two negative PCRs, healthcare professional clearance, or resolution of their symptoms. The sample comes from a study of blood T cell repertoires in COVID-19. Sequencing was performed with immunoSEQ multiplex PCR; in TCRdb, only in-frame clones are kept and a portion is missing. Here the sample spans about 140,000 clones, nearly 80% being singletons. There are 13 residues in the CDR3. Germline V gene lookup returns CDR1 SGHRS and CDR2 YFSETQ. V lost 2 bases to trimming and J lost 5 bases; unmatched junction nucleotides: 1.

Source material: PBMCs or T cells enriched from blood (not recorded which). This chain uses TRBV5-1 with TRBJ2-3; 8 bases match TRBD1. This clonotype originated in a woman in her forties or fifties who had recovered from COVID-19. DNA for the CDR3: TGCGCCAGCAGCTTTGACAGGGGAGATACGCAGTATTTT. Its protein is CASSFDRGDTQYF.